These 4 T cell receptor beta chains share one sample of origin, sequenced in a study of cytomegalovirus exposure and HLA in healthy donors. PCR used 60 Vbeta primers and 13 Jbeta primers. Clones were read by immunoSEQ multiplex PCR, and TCRdb kept only the in-frame ones, dropping some. The sample data list more than 75,000 clones. Sequences were obtained from PBMCs. The receptors here all came from a man in his fifties or sixties in good health and CMV-seropositive.

The V gene is TRBV5-1, the J gene TRBJ2-5; D is unclear. The V gene lost 0 bases and the J gene lost 5 bases, with 11 bases spanning the gap. Germline CDR1 reads SGHRS; CDR2 reads YFSETQ. There are 14 residues in the CDR3. CDR3 sequence reads: CASSLVSGRETQYF. DNA of the CDR3: TGCGCCAGCAGCTTGGTTTCGGGTAGGGAGACCCAGTACTTC.

The CDR3 coding sequence is TGTGCCAGCAGCCAAGGGCTAGCACTGTCCTACGAGCAGTACTTC. As protein: CASSQGLALSYEQYF. The chain joins TRBV14 to TRBJ2-7; tentatively, D is TRBD2 (5 bases). The ends were cut back, 1 base at V and 1 base at J, with 11 bases in the middle. The CDR3 extends over 15 amino acids. The germline V gene has CDR1 SGHDN and CDR2 FVKESK.

The chain uses TRBV11-3 and TRBJ2-1; unclear D gene. Germline CDR1 reads SGHNT; CDR2 reads YENEEA. V lost 5 bases and J 4 bases, leaving 9 bases between the germline ends. The CDR3 contains 13 residues. CDR3 sequence reads: CASSPGEYNEQFF. The CDR3 DNA reads TGTGCCAGCAGCCCCGGAGAGTACAATGAGCAGTTCTTC. The full variable domain, rest sourced from reference TRBV11-3 and TRBJ2-1, is EAGVVQSPRYKIIEKKQPVAFWCNPISGHNTLYWYLQNLGQGPELLIRYENEEAVDDSQLPKDRFSAERLKGVDSTLKIQPAELGDSAVYLCASSPGEYNEQFFGPGTRLTVL.

The rearrangement joins TRBV7-2 to TRBJ1-2; D is possibly TRBD1 (6 bases). V was trimmed by 5 bases and J by 7 bases, leaving 17 bases between them. The CDR3 loop spans 14 amino acids. CDR1 is SGHTA and CDR2 is FQGNSA in the germline V gene. The CDR3 region is CASSPGGSTGGYTF. The DNA for the CDR3 is TGTGCCAGCAGCCCGGGGGGCTCAACGGGTGGCTACACCTTC.